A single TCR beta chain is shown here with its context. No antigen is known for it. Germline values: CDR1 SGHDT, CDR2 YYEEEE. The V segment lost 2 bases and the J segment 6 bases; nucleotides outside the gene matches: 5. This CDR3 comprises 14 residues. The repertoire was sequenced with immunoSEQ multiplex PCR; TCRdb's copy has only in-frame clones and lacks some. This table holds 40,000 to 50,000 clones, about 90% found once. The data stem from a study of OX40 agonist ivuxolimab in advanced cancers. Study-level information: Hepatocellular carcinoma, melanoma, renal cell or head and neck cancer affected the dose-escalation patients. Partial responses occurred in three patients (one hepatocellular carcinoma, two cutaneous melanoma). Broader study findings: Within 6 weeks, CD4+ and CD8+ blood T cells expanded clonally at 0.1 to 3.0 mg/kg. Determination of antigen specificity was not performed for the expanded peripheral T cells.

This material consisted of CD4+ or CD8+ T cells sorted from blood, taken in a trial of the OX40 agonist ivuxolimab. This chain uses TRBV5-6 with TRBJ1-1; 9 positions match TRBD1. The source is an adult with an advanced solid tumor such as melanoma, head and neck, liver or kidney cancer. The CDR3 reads CASSFRDRVPEAFF. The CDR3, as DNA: TGTGCCAGCAGCTTCCGGGACAGGGTCCCTGAAGCTTTCTTT.